These T cell receptor beta chains were read from a single sample in a study of T cells after yellow fever vaccination. TCRdb re-derived calls from the 5' RACE reads in MiXCR, one entry per CDR3 protein. This sample has about 350,000 distinct CDR3 sequences, with 4.1% found just once. The sequences come from PBMCs, collected 5 days after the yellow fever booster vaccination. These receptors came from a man between 18 and 29 years old who received the YFV17D yellow fever vaccine. CDR3s include the opening cysteine and the closing phenylalanine or tryptophan. Each record gives: clone size, J gene, D gene, V gene, CDR3 length, CDR3 DNA, CDR3 protein. The D gene is left open where the match is weak. Expanded clones are given a class, and other clones once, few, many or no size at all.

clone_size: few; j_call: TRBJ2-7; d_call: -; v_call: TRBV7-9; cdr3_length: 16; cdr3_nt: TGTGCCAGCAGCCCCCGGGACAACCCGGGGAATTACGAGCAGTACTTC; cdr3_aa: CASSPRDNPGNYEQYF
clone_size: few; j_call: TRBJ2-7; d_call: TRBD1; v_call: TRBV10-3; cdr3_length: 13; cdr3_nt: TGTGCCATCACCGGACAGGGTTCAACCGAGCAGTACTTC; cdr3_aa: CAITGQGSTEQYF
clone_size: -; j_call: TRBJ2-7; d_call: TRBD1; v_call: TRBV5-5; cdr3_length: 15; cdr3_nt: TGTGCCAGCAGCTTGGTTGGGACAGGGGTATACGAGCAGTACTTC; cdr3_aa: CASSLVGTGVYEQYF
clone_size: -; j_call: TRBJ2-3; d_call: -; v_call: TRBV7-2; cdr3_length: 16; cdr3_nt: TGTGCCAGCAGCCTCGTTGCGGGGCCTAGCACAGATACGCAGTATTTT; cdr3_aa: CASSLVAGPSTDTQYF
clone_size: -; j_call: TRBJ2-3; d_call: TRBD2; v_call: TRBV7-7; cdr3_length: 16; cdr3_nt: TGTGCCAGCAGCTTAGGTAGCGGGGGGGAGGAAGATACGCAGTATTTT; cdr3_aa: CASSLGSGGEEDTQYF
clone_size: -; j_call: TRBJ1-4; d_call: -; v_call: TRBV12-3/TRBV12-4; cdr3_length: 14; cdr3_nt: TGTGCCAGCAGTTTGTGGCAGAGAAATGAAAAACTGTTTTTT; cdr3_aa: CASSLWQRNEKLFF
clone_size: -; j_call: TRBJ2-3; d_call: -; v_call: TRBV15; cdr3_length: 16; cdr3_nt: TGCGCCACCAGCAGAGATAGTGTGGGCCTGAGGGATACGCAGTATTTT; cdr3_aa: CATSRDSVGLRDTQYF
clone_size: -; j_call: TRBJ1-2; d_call: TRBD1; v_call: TRBV5-4; cdr3_length: 14; cdr3_nt: TGTGCCAGCAGCTTGGAAGCGGGACAGGGGGGCTACACCTTC; cdr3_aa: CASSLEAGQGGYTF
clone_size: many; j_call: TRBJ2-5; d_call: -; v_call: TRBV10-3; cdr3_length: 14; cdr3_nt: TGTGCCATCAGTGAACCGACAGGACAAGAGACCCAGTACTTC; cdr3_aa: CAISEPTGQETQYF
clone_size: few; j_call: TRBJ2-2; d_call: -; v_call: TRBV5-1; cdr3_length: 14; cdr3_nt: TGCGCCAGCACAGGGGTAACAAACACCGGGGAGCTGTTTTTT; cdr3_aa: CASTGVTNTGELFF